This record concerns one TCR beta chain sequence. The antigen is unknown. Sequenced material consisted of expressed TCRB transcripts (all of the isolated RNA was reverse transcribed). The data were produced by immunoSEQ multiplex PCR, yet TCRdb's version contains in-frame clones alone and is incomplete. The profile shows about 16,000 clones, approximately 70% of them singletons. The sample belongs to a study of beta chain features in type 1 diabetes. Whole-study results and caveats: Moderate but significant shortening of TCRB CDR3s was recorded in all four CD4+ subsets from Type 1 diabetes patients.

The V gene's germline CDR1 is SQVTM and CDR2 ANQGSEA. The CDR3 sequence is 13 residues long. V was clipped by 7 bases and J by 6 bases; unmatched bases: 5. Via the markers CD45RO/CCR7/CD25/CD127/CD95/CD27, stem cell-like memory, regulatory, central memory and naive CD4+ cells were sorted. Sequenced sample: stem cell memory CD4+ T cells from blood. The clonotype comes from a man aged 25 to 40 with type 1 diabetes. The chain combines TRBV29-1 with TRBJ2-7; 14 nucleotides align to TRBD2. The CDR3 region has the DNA TGCAGCGGGACTAGCGGGGGGCTTAGCGAGCAGTACTTC. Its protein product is CSGTSGGLSEQYF.